A single sample is the source of the 18 T cell receptor beta chains below, sequenced in a study of T cells in Graves' hyperthyroidism and ophthalmopathy. Researchers amplified the TCR beta CDR3 regions from RNA transcripts. The primer set for the first-round RT-PCR of the TCR CDR3 was HTBI. TCRdb redid the calling of the multiplex PCR reads with MiXCR, one entry per CDR3 protein. The table includes about 590,000 distinct CDR3 sequences, 14% detected once. The sample was blood. The receptor set was obtained from a young woman with Graves' ophthalmopathy.

This chain uses TRBV20-1 with TRBJ2-7, with D possibly matching TRBD1 (6 bases). Per the germline V gene, CDR1 is DFQATT and CDR2 is SNEGSKA (reference sequence). The V gene lost 1 base and the J gene lost 3 bases, with 7 bases spanning the gap. The CDR3 length is 12 residues. CDR3 residues: CSARAGDYEQYF. The CDR3, as DNA: TGCAGTGCTAGAGCAGGGGACTACGAGCAGTACTTC.

This clonotype appeared a few times. This chain links TRBV9 with TRBJ2-2; possibly TRBD2 for D (5 bases). Trimming removed 6 bases from V and 4 bases from J, with 19 bases in between. Germline CDR1 reads SGDLS; CDR2 reads YYNGEE. The CDR3 is made up of 16 amino acids. CDR3 sequence: CASTGGGATPTGELFF. The CDR3 DNA reads TGTGCCAGCACCGGAGGCGGAGCGACCCCCACCGGGGAGCTGTTTTTT.

This clonotype was detected many times. The genes are TRBV11-3 and TRBJ1-3, with D hard to call. The CDR3 runs 14 residues. Looked up from germline, CDR1 is SGHNT and CDR2 is YENEEA. Between the trimmed V and J ends, which lost 8 bases and 0 bases, there was a span of 11 bases. The CDR3 DNA is TGTGCCAGCCGGGCGATGAGCTCTGGAAACACCATATATTTT. It encodes CASRAMSSGNTIYF.

The chain has TRBV2 and TRBJ2-1, with 15 nucleotides matching TRBD2. J was trimmed by 3 bases and V by 7 bases; bases with no gene match: 10. This CDR3 is 18 amino acids long. Germline V gene sequence: CDR1 SNHLY, CDR2 FYNNEI. The CDR3 loop is CASNPGLAGGPFYNEQFF. The CDR3 DNA is TGTGCCAGCAACCCCGGACTAGCGGGAGGGCCGTTCTACAATGAGCAGTTCTTC.

This chain joins TRBV6-1 and TRBJ1-5, with 7 bases identical to TRBD1. The length of the CDR3 is 14 residues. Losses at the gene ends were 8 bases for V and 7 bases for J; bases not matched to a gene: 11. The germline V gene has CDR1 MNHNS and CDR2 SASEGT. As DNA, the CDR3 is TGTGCCAGCGGCGTGGACAGGTTCGACCAGCCCCAGCATTTT. Translation: CASGVDRFDQPQHF.

This clonotype came up many times. The chain uses TRBV7-9 and TRBJ2-5; possible D gene TRBD1, 6 bases. Germline lookup yields CDR1 SEHNR and CDR2 FQNEAQ (reference sequence). V dropped 3 bases and J dropped 4 bases, with 15 bases sitting between them. The CDR3 length is 15 residues. CDR3: CASSLVGHSPETQYF. The DNA for the CDR3 is TGTGCCAGCAGCTTGGTGGGACACTCACCAGAGACCCAGTACTTC.

This clonotype occurred many times. V is TRBV7-3 and J is TRBJ1-1, with 8 bases matching TRBD1. CDR1 and CDR2 from the germline V gene are SGHTA and FQGTGA. Losses at the gene ends were 2 bases for V and 7 bases for J; bases not matched to a gene: 6. The CDR3 contains 14 residues. In nucleotides, the CDR3 is TGTGCCAGCAGCTTACAGGGGGCTAGGGGTGAAGCTTTCTTT. Protein: CASSLQGARGEAFF.

This clonotype was counted at least ten times. This chain connects TRBV3-1 to TRBJ2-5; no firm D call. With 0 bases removed from V and 1 base from J, the gap between germline ends came to 6 bases. This CDR3 region has 14 residues. Germline CDR1 reads LGHDT; CDR2 reads YNNKEL (reference sequence). The CDR3 DNA is TGTGCCAGCAGCCAAGATATCCTCCAAGAGACCCAGTACTTC. It codes for CASSQDILQETQYF.

This clonotype was counted at least ten times. The V call is TRBV5-1, the J call TRBJ2-7; TRBD1 matches at 8 bases. V dropped 4 bases and J dropped 3; count of bases not matched to a gene: 9. The CDR3 is made up of 15 amino acids. CDR1 is SGHRS, CDR2 YFSETQ, per germline. Written as DNA, the CDR3 is TGCGCCAGCAGCCTCCAACCGGGACAGGTCTACGAGCAGTACTTC. As protein: CASSLQPGQVYEQYF.

The chain carries TRBV27 and TRBJ2-7, with D unclear. CDR3 length: 13 amino acids. Trimming removed 0 bases at V and 9 bases at J, with 12 bases between. Germline V gene sequence: CDR1 MNHEY, CDR2 SMNVEV (reference sequence). This chain's CDR3 is CASSLSSQTLQYF. CDR3 DNA: TGTGCCAGCAGTTTATCGAGTCAGACCCTGCAGTACTTC.

This clonotype has just a few counts. The V and J genes are TRBV25-1 and TRBJ2-4; TRBD2 is a possible D gene (5 bases). The V gene lost 3 bases and the J gene lost 0 bases, with 9 bases spanning the gap. CDR1 and CDR2 from the germline V gene are MGHDK and SYGVNS. This CDR3 region has 15 residues. The chain's CDR3 is CASSDRGIAKNIQYF. In DNA form, the CDR3 reads TGTGCCAGCAGTGATCGGGGAATAGCCAAAAACATTCAGTACTTC.

This clonotype was seen at least ten times. The chain is built from TRBV28 and TRBJ2-3; 7 bases are shared with TRBD2. V dropped 3 bases and J dropped 2; count of bases not matched to a gene: 5. The CDR3 is 15 residues long. The germline gives CDR1 MDHEN, CDR2 SYDVKM. For the CDR3, the DNA is TGTGCCAGCAGTTTGGGCGGGAGAGCCACAGATACGCAGTATTTT. Protein product: CASSLGGRATDTQYF.

This clonotype was observed at least ten times. The chain is built from TRBV7-2 and TRBJ2-3; D is undetermined. Trimming shortened V by 5 bases and J by 8 bases, and 14 bases separated the two germline ends. CDR1 SGHTA and CDR2 FQGNSA come from the germline V gene. The CDR3 runs 13 residues. The CDR3 DNA reads as TGTGCCAGCAGCCCTCTGGGCGGTCCTACGCAGTATTTT. Translation gives CASSPLGGPTQYF.

This clonotype was seen ten or more times. The genes are TRBV6-2 or TRBV6-3 and TRBJ2-5; a possible D gene is TRBD1 (5 bases). This CDR3 spans 16 amino acids. V was shortened by 0 bases and J by 4 bases, with 15 bases between the two germline ends. Germline V gene lookup returns CDR1 MNHEY and CDR2 SVGEGT. The CDR3 DNA reads as TGTGCCAGCAGTTACTCGTCGCAGGGCCCTCTAGAGACCCAGTACTTC. Its translation: CASSYSSQGPLETQYF.

In its sample, this clonotype was seen many times. The CDR3 is CAGTGVRSPLHF. The DNA of the CDR3 is TGTGCGGGTACGGGCGTAAGGTCACCCCTCCACTTT. The chain employs TRBV30 and TRBJ1-6; D is uncertain. The germline V gene has CDR1 GTSNPN and CDR2 SVGIG (reference sequence). The CDR3 totals 12 residues.

This clonotype was counted many times. This rearrangement joins TRBV19 to TRBJ2-5, with TRBD2 matching over 7 bases. The junction had 7 bases not matched to a gene; V was cut back by 7 bases and J by 2 bases. Germline values: CDR1 LNHDA, CDR2 SQIVND (reference sequence). The length of the CDR3 is 14 residues. Here the CDR3 DNA reads TGTGCCAGTACCCCTCAGCGGGATCAAGAGACCCAGTACTTC. It yields the protein CASTPQRDQETQYF.

This clonotype appeared many times. This chain links TRBV6-5 with TRBJ1-2; TRBD1 aligns across 7 bases. Germline values: CDR1 MNHEY, CDR2 SVGAGI. This CDR3 region has 17 residues. J lost 3 bases, V lost 1 base, and 11 bases had no gene match. CDR3 DNA: TGTGCCAGCAGTTACTGGGCACCGTCAGGGGGAGACTATGGCTACACCTTC. This translates into CASSYWAPSGGDYGYTF.

Ten or more counts support this clonotype. The chain uses TRBV2 and TRBJ1-5; D is ambiguous. CDR1 SNHLY and CDR2 FYNNEI come from the germline V gene. V lost 1 base and J 1 base, leaving 5 bases between the germline ends. The length of the CDR3 is 14 residues. The CDR3 bases are TGTGCCAGCAGTGAAGGACGGAGCAATCAGCCCCAGCATTTT. The encoded protein is CASSEGRSNQPQHF.